A single sample is the source of the 31 T cell receptor beta chains below, sequenced in a study of blood T cell repertoires in COVID-19. Profiling relied on immunoSEQ multiplex PCR, and the TCRdb table lists in-frame clones only, not all of them. The sample lists about 120,000 clones, approximately 70% seen once, with 0.7% to 1% in the top ten. Sequencing used peripheral blood. The receptors were gathered from a human donor with acute or convalescent COVID-19. The donor label of this sample is uncertain.

This chain links TRBV5-1 with TRBJ2-1, with 15 bases fitting TRBD2. The CDR3 is 17 amino acids. V gave up 3 bases and J gave up 9 bases; unmatched junction bases: 10. Germline V gene sequence: CDR1 SGHRS, CDR2 YFSETQ. In DNA form, the CDR3 reads TGCGCCAGCAGCTATGGACTAGCGGGGGGGCAGGTCGCTGAGCAGTTCTTC. Amino acids: CASSYGLAGGQVAEQFF.

The rearrangement uses TRBV27 and TRBJ1-6, with TRBD1 as a possible D gene (5 bases). Trimming shortened V by 3 bases and J by 7 bases, and 19 bases separated the two germline ends. The CDR3 consists of 17 residues. The V gene's germline CDR1 is MNHEY and CDR2 SMNVEV (reference sequence). DNA for the CDR3: TGTGCCAGCAGTTTTGCGGGGCTCAAGGGAACCAATTCACCCCTCCACTTT. Its protein is CASSFAGLKGTNSPLHF.

J is TRBJ1-1 and V is TRBV19; 12 nucleotides line up with TRBD1. Germline CDR1 reads LNHDA; CDR2 reads SQIVND (reference sequence). V was clipped by 4 bases and J by 3 bases; unmatched bases: 12. This CDR3 spans 18 amino acids. The CDR3 DNA reads as TGTGCCAGTAGTAGTTCATCTGGGACAGGGGGCCGGTACACTGAAGCTTTCTTT. The encoded protein is CASSSSSGTGGRYTEAFF.

The J gene is TRBJ1-2, the V gene TRBV19; D may be TRBD1 (5 bases). This CDR3 has 13 amino acids. The V gene lost 3 bases and the J gene lost 9 bases, with 14 bases spanning the gap. Germline loops: CDR1 LNHDA, CDR2 SQIVND (reference sequence). Here the CDR3 reads CASSISRALRYTF. Here the CDR3 DNA reads TGTGCCAGTAGTATTTCCAGGGCGCTGCGCTACACCTTC.

In this sample, this clone turned up a few times. The V gene is TRBV5-1, the J gene TRBJ1-5; unclear D gene. The V gene's germline CDR1 is SGHRS and CDR2 YFSETQ. Trimming cost V 0 bases and J 7 bases, with 8 bases left between them. The CDR3 has 13 residues. CDR3 in amino acids: CASSLEGSQPQHF. The DNA for the CDR3 is TGCGCCAGCAGCTTGGAAGGGAGCCAGCCCCAGCATTTT.

The CDR3 DNA is TGTGCCACCAGTACTCGGGGTGGGAAATCCTACGAGCAGTACGTC. Residues: CATSTRGGKSYEQYV. The J gene is TRBJ2-7, the V gene TRBV24-1, with D possibly TRBD2 on 5 matching bases. The CDR3 runs to 15 residues. Deletions cut 6 bases from V and 1 base from J, with 15 bases between. Germline V CDR1 and CDR2: KGHDR, SFDVKD.

The chain couples TRBV5-1 to TRBJ2-3; weak D call: TRBD2 (5 bases). Deletions cut 3 bases from V and 5 bases from J, with 13 bases between. This CDR3 has 14 amino acids. Per germline, CDR1 SGHRS and CDR2 YFSETQ. In DNA form, the CDR3 reads TGCGCCAGCAGCTCGGATAGCGAGGGAGATACGCAGTATTTT. Amino acid sequence: CASSSDSEGDTQYF.

As to this clone: Other DNA sequences within the sample encode an identical CDR3. This CDR3 is CASTPGTGELFF. CDR3 DNA: TGTGCCAGCACTCCGGGCACCGGGGAGCTGTTTTTT. J is TRBJ2-2 and V is TRBV12-3 or TRBV12-4; D gene unclear. V was trimmed by 7 bases and J by 4 bases, leaving 7 bases between them. The CDR3 covers 12 residues.

This chain joins TRBV24-1 and TRBJ1-6; D is uncertain. CDR3 length equals 18 residues. V was shortened by 4 bases and J by 0 bases, with 15 bases between the two germline ends. Germline assignment: CDR1 KGHDR and CDR2 SFDVKD. CDR3 sequence: CATSDPGRESSYNSPLHF. The CDR3, as DNA: TGTGCCACCAGTGACCCCGGACGGGAAAGCTCCTATAATTCACCCCTCCACTTT.

The chain is built from TRBV21-1 and TRBJ1-6. TRBV21-1 is a recognized pseudogene. CDR3 length equals 15 residues. CDR3 in DNA: TGTGCCAGCAGCAAAACGGAGGGGATCCATTCACCCCTCCACTTT. Its translation: CASSKTEGIHSPLHF.

This clone was picked up many times. This chain joins TRBV9 and TRBJ1-1, with D perhaps TRBD1 (5 bases). Trimming left V 4 bases short and J 4 bases short, with 11 bases between. This CDR3 spans 13 amino acids. In germline, CDR1 is SGDLS, CDR2 YYNGEE. CDR3 nucleotide sequence: TGTGCCAGCAGCCCCCTGGGGGGCACTGAAGCTTTCTTT. Protein sequence: CASSPLGGTEAFF.

V is TRBV3-1 (or the pseudogene TRBV3-2) and J is TRBJ2-3, with 7 bases aligning to TRBD1. This CDR3 has 14 residues. The ends lost 4 bases at V and 3 bases at J; junction bases unmatched: 4. Germline values: CDR1 LGHDT, CDR2 YNNKEL (reference sequence). CDR3 sequence: CASSPYRGTDTQYF. The CDR3 nucleotides read TGTGCCAGCAGCCCTTACAGGGGAACAGATACGCAGTATTTT.

The J gene is TRBJ1-2, the V gene TRBV19, with 9 bases matching TRBD1. This CDR3 is 15 amino acids long. The ends lost 7 bases at V and 2 bases at J; junction bases unmatched: 8. Germline V gene sequence: CDR1 LNHDA, CDR2 SQIVND (reference sequence). In DNA form, the CDR3 reads TGTGCCAGTACCCGACAGGGGGAGGGGAACTATGGCTACACCTTC. Its protein is CASTRQGEGNYGYTF.

The chain links TRBV5-1 to TRBJ2-3; D remains unclear. The CDR3 runs to 16 residues. Trimming pared 1 base from V and 0 bases from J, leaving 12 bases between. The germline gives CDR1 SGHRS, CDR2 YFSETQ. The CDR3 sequence is CASSLLATPSTDTQYF. In DNA, the CDR3 is TGCGCCAGCAGCTTGTTGGCCACACCTAGCACAGATACGCAGTATTTT.

V and J are TRBV2 and TRBJ2-4; D remains unclear. Germline loops: CDR1 SNHLY, CDR2 FYNNEI. The ends were cut back, 4 bases at V and 1 base at J, with 8 bases in the middle. CDR3 length equals 14 residues. The CDR3 region is CASSVSLAKNIQYF. The CDR3 DNA is TGTGCCAGCAGTGTTTCCCTGGCCAAAAACATTCAGTACTTC.

This clone was observed a handful of times. J is TRBJ2-4 and V is TRBV3-1 (or the pseudogene TRBV3-2); perhaps TRBD1 as D (6 bases). With 3 bases removed from V and 9 bases from J, the gap between germline ends came to 6 bases. Germline CDR1 and CDR2: LGHDT and YNNKEL (reference sequence). This CDR3 is built from 11 residues. CDR3 loop: CASSQGAIQYF. The CDR3 nucleotides read TGTGCCAGCAGCCAGGGGGCCATTCAGTACTTC.

The rearrangement joins TRBV28 to TRBJ1-2; no clear D. There are 13 residues in the CDR3. V gave up 6 bases and J gave up 0 bases, with 8 bases separating them. Germline V gene lookup returns CDR1 MDHEN and CDR2 SYDVKM. As DNA, the CDR3 is TGTGCCAGCAGGGTCACTGCTAACTATGGCTACACCTTC. Translating it yields CASRVTANYGYTF.

The V call is TRBV5-1, the J call TRBJ2-3; 7 positions agree with TRBD1. Germline CDR1 reads SGHRS; CDR2 reads YFSETQ. The trim removed 7 bases at V and 2 bases at J, leaving 7 bases unmatched. The CDR3 consists of 14 residues. CDR3 protein: CASGRQGPTDTQYF. The CDR3 DNA sequence: TGCGCCAGCGGTAGACAGGGACCCACAGATACGCAGTATTTT.

The J gene is TRBJ1-5, the V gene TRBV30; D gene uncertain. Germline V CDR1 and CDR2: GTSNPN, SVGIG (reference sequence). The CDR3 covers 13 residues. V was clipped by 3 bases and J by 7 bases, with 13 bases between them. This chain's CDR3 is CAWSDSSGQPQHF. CDR3 nucleotides: TGTGCCTGGAGCGACTCCTCCGGGCAGCCCCAGCATTTT.

The chain has TRBV19 and TRBJ1-4; 8 bases map to TRBD1. CDR3 length equals 14 residues. Trimming removed 6 bases from V and 8 bases from J; junction bases left unmatched: 8. Germline V CDR1 and CDR2: LNHDA, SQIVND (reference sequence). CDR3 loop: CASSSQGDFEKLFF. The DNA for the CDR3 is TGTGCCAGTAGCTCACAGGGGGATTTCGAAAAACTGTTTTTT.

The chain combines TRBV5-1 with TRBJ1-3, with 7 bases fitting TRBD1. Germline V lookup: CDR1 SGHRS, CDR2 YFSETQ. This CDR3 has 14 amino acids. The ends lost 0 bases at V and 4 bases at J; junction bases unmatched: 1. CDR3 sequence (DNA): TGCGCCAGCAGCTTGGACAGGGGCGGAAACACCATATATTTT. This gives the protein CASSLDRGGNTIYF. Complete variable domain (other parts from reference TRBV5-1 and TRBJ1-3): KAGVTQTPRYLIKTRGQQVTLSCSPISGHRSVSWYQQTPGQGLQFLFEYFSETQRNKGNFPGRFSGRQFSNSRSEMNVSTLELGDSALYLCASSLDRGGNTIYFGEGSWLTVV.

The chain is built from TRBV7-2 and TRBJ2-4, with TRBD1 as a possible D gene (6 bases). Germline V gene sequence: CDR1 SGHTA, CDR2 FQGNSA. V was shortened by 1 base and J by 11 bases, with 15 bases between the two germline ends. The CDR3 contains 14 residues. CDR3 sequence (DNA): TGTGCCAGCAGCTTAGGGGGGCAGTCTCGCGTTCAGTACTTC. Translated: CASSLGGQSRVQYF.

The chain employs TRBV19 and TRBJ1-2, with D possibly matching TRBD1 (6 bases). V dropped 6 bases and J dropped 8 bases, with 10 bases sitting between them. The germline gives CDR1 LNHDA, CDR2 SQIVND (reference sequence). There are 11 residues in the CDR3. CDR3 sequence reads: CASRTGTGYTF. In DNA, the CDR3 is TGTGCCAGTAGAACAGGGACCGGCTACACCTTC.

The chain has TRBV5-1 and TRBJ1-2; 10 bases are a match to TRBD1. The CDR3 spans 17 residues. Trimming at V came to 7 bases and at J to 2 bases, leaving 14 bases not matched to a gene. Germline CDR1 reads SGHRS; CDR2 reads YFSETQ. The CDR3 is CASSFTGTGAENYGYTF. The CDR3 coding sequence is TGCGCCAGCTCCTTCACGGGGACAGGGGCTGAAAACTATGGCTACACCTTC.

The rearrangement joins TRBV7-6 to TRBJ1-6, with D perhaps matching TRBD1 (5 bases). The ends were cut back, 5 bases at V and 5 bases at J, with 13 bases in the middle. This CDR3 region has 15 residues. The germline V gene has CDR1 SGHVS and CDR2 FNYEAQ. Here the CDR3 reads CASSPREGDNSPLHF. CDR3 nucleotides: TGTGCCAGCAGCCCCAGGGAGGGAGATAATTCACCCCTCCACTTT.

This clone was seen only a few times. The chain couples TRBV29-1 to TRBJ2-3; 7 nucleotides line up with TRBD2. J gave up 2 bases and V 4 bases, and 3 bases lay outside the gene matches. Per the germline V gene, CDR1 is SQVTM and CDR2 is ANQGSEA. This CDR3 has 13 amino acids. The CDR3 reads CSVGGGNTDTQYF. DNA of the CDR3: TGCAGCGTTGGGGGGGGGAACACAGATACGCAGTATTTT.

The table lists this clone with many counts. In DNA, the CDR3 is TGTGCCAGCAGTGATGGGGCTAGGTATCCCCAGCATTTT. It is translated as CASSDGARYPQHF. V gene TRBV2 combines with J gene TRBJ1-5, with a tentative D call TRBD1 (5 bases). The germline CDR1 and CDR2 sequences are SNHLY and FYNNEI. The CDR3 sequence is 13 residues long. Trimming took 3 bases from V and 10 from J, leaving 13 bases between them.

The chain employs TRBV6-1 and TRBJ2-1; TRBD1 matches at 7 bases. V lost 0 bases, J lost 4 bases, and 3 bases stayed unmatched. From germline, CDR1 is MNHNS and CDR2 SASEGT. CDR3 length: 15 residues. In nucleotides, the CDR3 is TGTGCCAGCAGTGAAGCGAGGGGGCTGTACAATGAGCAGTTCTTC. It codes for CASSEARGLYNEQFF.

The chain combines TRBV6-1 with TRBJ1-1; D is unresolved. Germline V gene data show CDR1 as MNHNS and CDR2 as SASEGT. The V and J ends lost 3 bases and 1 base respectively, with 12 bases between them. The length of the CDR3 is 15 residues. In nucleotides, the CDR3 is TGTGCCAGCAGTGATATTCGGCGGGGGAACACTGAAGCTTTCTTT. This codes for CASSDIRRGNTEAFF.

The chain couples TRBV5-4 to TRBJ2-3; D might be TRBD2 (6 bases). Trimming stripped 4 bases from V and 6 bases from J, with 12 bases between. This CDR3 is 13 amino acids long. The V gene's germline CDR1 is SGHNT and CDR2 YYREEE (reference sequence). Here the CDR3 reads CASSARTTDTQYF. For the CDR3, the DNA is TGTGCCAGCAGCGCCCGGACTACTGATACGCAGTATTTT.

This rearrangement joins TRBV7-9 to TRBJ2-3, with 12 bases matching TRBD2. CDR1 SEHNR and CDR2 FQNEAQ come from the germline V gene (reference sequence). Germline trimming cut 5 bases from V and 3 bases from J; bases unmatched to any gene: 3. The CDR3 consists of 15 residues. This CDR3 is CASSRTSGVTDTQYF. DNA of the CDR3: TGTGCCAGCAGCCGGACTAGCGGGGTAACAGATACGCAGTATTTT.